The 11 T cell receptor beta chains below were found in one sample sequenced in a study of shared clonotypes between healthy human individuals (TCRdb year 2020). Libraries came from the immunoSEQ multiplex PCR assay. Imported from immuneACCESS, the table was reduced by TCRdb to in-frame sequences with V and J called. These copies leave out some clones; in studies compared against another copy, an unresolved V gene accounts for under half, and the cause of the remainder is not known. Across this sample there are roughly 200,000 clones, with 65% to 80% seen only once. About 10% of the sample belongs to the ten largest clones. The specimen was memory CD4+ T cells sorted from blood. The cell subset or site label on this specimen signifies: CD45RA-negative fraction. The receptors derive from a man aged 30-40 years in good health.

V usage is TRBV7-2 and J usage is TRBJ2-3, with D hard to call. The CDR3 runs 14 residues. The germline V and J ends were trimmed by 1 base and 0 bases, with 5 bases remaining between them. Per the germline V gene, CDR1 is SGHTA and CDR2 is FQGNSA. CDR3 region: CASSLGISTDTQYF. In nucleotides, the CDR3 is TGTGCCAGCAGCTTAGGTATTAGCACAGATACGCAGTATTTT.

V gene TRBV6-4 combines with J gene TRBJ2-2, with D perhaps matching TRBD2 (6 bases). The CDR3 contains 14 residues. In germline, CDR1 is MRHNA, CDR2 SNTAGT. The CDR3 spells CAAGSGSGTGELFF. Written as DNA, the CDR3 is TGTGCAGCAGGGTCCGGGAGTGGGACCGGGGAGCTGTTTTTT.

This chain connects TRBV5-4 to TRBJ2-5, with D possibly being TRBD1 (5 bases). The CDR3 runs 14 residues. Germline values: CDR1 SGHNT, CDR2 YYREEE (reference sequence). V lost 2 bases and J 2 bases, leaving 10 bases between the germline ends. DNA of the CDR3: TGTGCCAGCAGCTTTGGCAGGGAACAAGAGACCCAGTACTTC. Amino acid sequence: CASSFGREQETQYF.

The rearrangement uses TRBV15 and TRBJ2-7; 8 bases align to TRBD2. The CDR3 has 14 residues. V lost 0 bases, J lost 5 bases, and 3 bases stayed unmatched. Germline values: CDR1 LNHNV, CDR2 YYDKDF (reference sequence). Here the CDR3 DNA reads TGTGCCACCAGCAGAGATCAAGCGGGAGACGAGCAGTACTTC. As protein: CATSRDQAGDEQYF.

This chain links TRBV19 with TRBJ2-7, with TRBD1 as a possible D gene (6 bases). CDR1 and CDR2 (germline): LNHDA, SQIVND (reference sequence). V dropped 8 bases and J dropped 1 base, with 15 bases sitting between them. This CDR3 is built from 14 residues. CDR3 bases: TGTGCCAGTGGCAATCCAGGGGATTCCTACGAGCAGTACTTC. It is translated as CASGNPGDSYEQYF.

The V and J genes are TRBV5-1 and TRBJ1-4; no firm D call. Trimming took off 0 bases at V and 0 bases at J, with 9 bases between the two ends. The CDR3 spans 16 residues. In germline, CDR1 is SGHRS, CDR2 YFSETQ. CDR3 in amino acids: CASSLDPSATNEKLFF. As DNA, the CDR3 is TGCGCCAGCAGCTTGGATCCCAGTGCAACTAATGAAAAACTGTTTTTT.

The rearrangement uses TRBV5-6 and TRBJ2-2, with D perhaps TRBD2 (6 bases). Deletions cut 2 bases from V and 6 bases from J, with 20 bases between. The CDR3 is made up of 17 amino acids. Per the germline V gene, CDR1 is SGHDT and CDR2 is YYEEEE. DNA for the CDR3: TGTGCCAGCAGCTTAAACAGGTGGCGGGATTGGGCCGGGGAGCTGTTTTTT. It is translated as CASSLNRWRDWAGELFF.

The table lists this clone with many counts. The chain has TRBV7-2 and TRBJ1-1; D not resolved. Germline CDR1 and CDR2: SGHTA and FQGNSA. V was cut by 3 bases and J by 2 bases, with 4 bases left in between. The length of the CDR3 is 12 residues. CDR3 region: CASSFGNTEAFF. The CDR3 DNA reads TGTGCCAGCAGCTTTGGCAACACTGAAGCTTTCTTT.

The CDR3 DNA is TGTGCCAGCAGTTATGGGGACACCGGGGAGCTGTTTTTT. It codes for CASSYGDTGELFF. The chain carries TRBV6-5 and TRBJ2-2; D call uncertain. The CDR3 totals 13 residues. Germline CDR1 reads MNHEY; CDR2 reads SVGAGI. V lost 3 bases to trimming and J lost 3 bases, with 5 bases between them.

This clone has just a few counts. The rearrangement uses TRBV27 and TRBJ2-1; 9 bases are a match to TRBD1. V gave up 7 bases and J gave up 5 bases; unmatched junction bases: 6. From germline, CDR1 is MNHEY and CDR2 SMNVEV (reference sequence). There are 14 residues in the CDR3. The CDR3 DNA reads TGTGCCAGCATAAGGACAGGGGCAAACAATGAGCAGTTCTTC. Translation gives CASIRTGANNEQFF.

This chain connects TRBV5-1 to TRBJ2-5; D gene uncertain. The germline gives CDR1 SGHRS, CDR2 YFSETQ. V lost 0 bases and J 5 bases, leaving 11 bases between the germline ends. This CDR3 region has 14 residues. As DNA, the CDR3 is TGCGCCAGCAGCTTGGGAAGGGCCGGGGAGACCCAGTACTTC. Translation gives CASSLGRAGETQYF.